This passage covers 18 T cell receptor beta chains from one sample sequenced in a study of blood T cell repertoires in COVID-19. Profiling relied on immunoSEQ multiplex PCR, and the TCRdb table lists in-frame clones only, not all of them. This table holds 150,000 or so clones, roughly four fifths found once. What was sequenced was peripheral blood. These TCRs come from a human donor with acute or convalescent COVID-19. The donor label of this sample is uncertain.

J is TRBJ2-1 and V is TRBV9; TRBD2 matches 7 bases. V gave up 7 bases and J gave up 0 bases; unmatched junction bases: 1. This CDR3 region has 13 residues. Germline V gene sequence: CDR1 SGDLS, CDR2 YYNGEE. The CDR3 DNA reads TGTGCCAGCGGGGGGGTCTCCTACAATGAGCAGTTCTTC. Encoded protein: CASGGVSYNEQFF.

V gene TRBV4-1 combines with J gene TRBJ2-3, with 9 bases fitting TRBD1. V dropped 0 bases and J dropped 3; count of bases not matched to a gene: 4. This CDR3 has 16 amino acids. Looked up from germline, CDR1 is MGHRA and CDR2 is YSYEKL. CDR3 protein: CASSQEGTGWTDTQYF. The CDR3 nucleotides are TGCGCCAGCAGCCAAGAGGGGACAGGGTGGACAGATACGCAGTATTTT.

The J gene is TRBJ1-5, the V gene TRBV5-3; 7 bases agree with TRBD1. TRBV5-3 is assigned to the ORF class and has an uncertain function. The CDR3 has 17 amino acids. Trimming at V came to 3 bases and at J to 3 bases, leaving 12 bases not matched to a gene. The CDR3 nucleotides read TGTGCCAGAAGCTGGGCTCACTACAGGGGTGCCAATCAGCCCCAGCATTTT. This sequence encodes CARSWAHYRGANQPQHF.

This clone was counted between two and nine times. This chain uses TRBV7-8 with TRBJ1-6; D remains unclear. The CDR3 length is 14 residues. V shed 5 bases and J shed 8 bases, with 13 bases lying between them. Germline V gene sequence: CDR1 SGHVS, CDR2 FQNEAQ. The CDR3 DNA reads TGTGCCAGCAGCACAGTCCCACCGTATTCACCCCTCCACTTT. Its translation is CASSTVPPYSPLHF. The whole variable domain, remainder taken from reference TRBV7-8 and TRBJ1-6, is GAGVSQSPRYKVAKRGQDVALRCDPISGHVSLFWYQQALGQGPEFLTYFQNEAQLDKSGLPSDRFFAERPEGSVSTLKIQRTQQEDSAVYLCASSTVPPYSPLHFGNGTRLTVT.

This clone was observed a single time. The chain is built from TRBV27 and TRBJ1-5; 8 positions match TRBD1. The germline gives CDR1 MNHEY, CDR2 SMNVEV (reference sequence). V was clipped by 9 bases and J by 7 bases; unmatched bases: 8. This CDR3 has 13 residues. The CDR3 spells CASQPGGLQPQHF. Here the CDR3 DNA reads TGTGCCAGTCAACCAGGGGGCTTGCAGCCCCAGCATTTT.

V and J are TRBV7-3 and TRBJ1-1; 7 positions match TRBD1. Looked up from germline, CDR1 is SGHTA and CDR2 is FQGTGA. The CDR3 contains 14 residues. Trimming took 2 bases from V and 3 from J; bases not matched to a gene: 3. CDR3 amino acids: CASSLDRADTEAFF. The DNA for the CDR3 is TGTGCCAGCAGCTTAGACAGGGCGGACACTGAAGCTTTCTTT. The whole variable domain, filled in from reference TRBV7-3 and TRBJ1-1, reads GAGVSQTPSNKVTEKGKYVELRCDPISGHTALYWYRQSLGQGPEFLIYFQGTGAADDSGLPNDRFFAVRPEGSVSTLKIQRTERGDSAVYLCASSLDRADTEAFFGQGTRLTVV.

The rearrangement links TRBV6-5 to TRBJ2-1; D may be TRBD1 (7 bases). Germline V gene sequence: CDR1 MNHEY, CDR2 SVGAGI. The V end lost 10 bases, the J end lost 4 bases, and 17 bases lay between the germline ends. There are 14 residues in the CDR3. In DNA, the CDR3 is TGTGCCATCGGGGACAGACTAGGATACAATGAGCAGTTCTTC. This encodes CAIGDRLGYNEQFF.

This rearrangement joins TRBV7-9 to TRBJ2-5; 8 bases line up with TRBD2. CDR1 is SEHNR and CDR2 is FQNEAQ in the germline V gene (reference sequence). This CDR3 contains 15 residues. The J segment lost 2 bases and the V segment lost 3 bases, leaving 5 bases of the junction unmatched. CDR3 loop: CASSFGGGRQETQYF. Here the CDR3 DNA reads TGTGCCAGCAGCTTCGGCGGGGGGAGGCAAGAGACCCAGTACTTC. Full variable domain (outside the CDR3, taken from reference TRBV7-9 and TRBJ2-5): DTGVSQNPRHKITKRGQNVTFRCDPISEHNRLYWYRQTLGQGPEFLTYFQNEAQLEKSRLLSDRFSAERPKGSFSTLEIQRTEQGDSAMYLCASSFGGGRQETQYFGPGTRLLVL.

This rearrangement joins TRBV7-3 to TRBJ2-1; a possible D gene is TRBD1 (6 bases). The CDR3 totals 15 residues. The V gene lost 5 bases and the J gene lost 0 bases, with 11 bases spanning the gap. Germline V CDR1 and CDR2: SGHTA, FQGTGA. The CDR3 loop reads CASSPDRSSYNEQFF. The CDR3 nucleotides are TGTGCCAGCAGCCCTGACAGGAGCTCCTACAATGAGCAGTTCTTC.

This clone is a singleton in its sample. V usage is TRBV30 and J usage is TRBJ1-2; 7 bases line up with TRBD1. Germline V CDR1 and CDR2: GTSNPN, SVGIG (reference sequence). With V trimmed by 4 bases and J by 2 bases, 4 bases remained unmatched. There are 13 residues in the CDR3. CDR3 residues: CAWTQTGNYGYTF. The CDR3 region has the DNA TGTGCCTGGACCCAGACAGGGAACTATGGCTACACCTTC.

The rearrangement uses TRBV7-8 and TRBJ1-4, with TRBD1 matching over 7 bases. CDR3 length: 15 residues. Germline CDR1 is SGHVS and CDR2 is FQNEAQ. V lost 5 bases and J lost 5; bases outside the gene matches: 8. CDR3 region: CASSPQQGLNEKLFF. The CDR3 nucleotides are TGTGCCAGCAGCCCGCAACAGGGGTTGAATGAAAAACTGTTTTTT.

For the CDR3, the DNA is TGTGCCAGCAGTGAATTCGTGAGCCCCCTCCACTTT. The encoded protein is CASSEFVSPLHF. The chain combines TRBV25-1 with TRBJ1-6; D ambiguous. The germline gives CDR1 MGHDK, CDR2 SYGVNS. The CDR3 consists of 12 residues. The V and J ends lost 1 base and 13 bases respectively, with 8 bases between them. Looking up the rest from reference TRBV25-1 and TRBJ1-6 gives the full variable domain: EADIYQTPRYLVIGTGKKITLECSQTMGHDKMYWYQQDPGMELHLIHYSYGVNSTEKGDLSSESTVSRIRTEHFPLTLESARPSHTSQYLCASSEFVSPLHFGNGTRLTVT.

This rearrangement joins TRBV3-1 (or the pseudogene TRBV3-2) to TRBJ2-5; D possibly corresponds to TRBD1 (5 bases). The CDR3 spans 16 residues. CDR1 is LGHDT and CDR2 is YNNKEL in the germline V gene (reference sequence). Trimming left V 2 bases short and J 2 bases short, with 15 bases between. For the CDR3, the DNA is TGTGCCAGCAGCCAATCCGTGGTAGGGGCACAAGAGACCCAGTACTTC. It is translated as CASSQSVVGAQETQYF.

This rearrangement joins TRBV19 to TRBJ2-3, with 14 bases fitting TRBD2. After removal of 6 bases from V and 1 base from J, the junction contained 3 bases not matched to a gene. The CDR3 spans 16 residues. CDR1 LNHDA and CDR2 SQIVND come from the germline V gene (reference sequence). The CDR3 nucleotides are TGTGCCAGTAGCCCGACTAGCGGGGGGGGCACAGATACGCAGTATTTT. Protein: CASSPTSGGGTDTQYF. Full variable domain (missing parts from reference TRBV19 and TRBJ2-3): DGGITQSPKYLFRKEGQNVTLSCEQNLNHDAMYWYRQDPGQGLRLIYYSQIVNDFQKGDIAEGYSVSREKKESFPLTVTSAQKNPTAFYLCASSPTSGGGTDTQYFGPGTRLTVL.

The rearrangement joins TRBV19 to TRBJ1-2, with 9 bases identical to TRBD1. The CDR3 is 15 amino acids. Looked up from germline, CDR1 is LNHDA and CDR2 is SQIVND (reference sequence). The V and J ends lost 6 bases and 3 bases, in that order; junction bases with no gene match: 8. CDR3 coding DNA: TGTGCCAGTAGCATAACAGGGGGCCTAGACTATGGCTACACCTTC. Its protein is CASSITGGLDYGYTF.

Concerning this clone: The same CDR3 can be traced to other DNA sequences in this sample. The chain employs TRBV5-1 and TRBJ2-2; TRBD1 aligns across 10 bases. The CDR3 runs to 14 residues. With 4 bases clipped from V and 7 bases from J, the junction kept 4 bases outside the gene matches. Germline values: CDR1 SGHRS, CDR2 YFSETQ. The CDR3 DNA sequence: TGCGCCAGCAGCCTGGGACAGGGGATCGGGGAGCTGTTTTTT. This sequence encodes CASSLGQGIGELFF.

The chain couples TRBV7-8 to TRBJ1-3; TRBD1 agrees at 8 bases. V was pared by 2 bases and J by 3 bases, with 6 bases of the junction left unmatched. Germline V lookup: CDR1 SGHVS, CDR2 FQNEAQ. This CDR3 is built from 16 residues. CDR3 sequence reads: CASSLLAGGGGNTIYF. The CDR3 nucleotides are TGTGCCAGCAGCTTACTGGCAGGGGGCGGTGGAAACACCATATATTTT.

This clone has more than one count but fewer than ten. This chain joins TRBV25-1 and TRBJ1-1; D may be TRBD1 (6 bases). Germline loops: CDR1 MGHDK, CDR2 SYGVNS. Trimming removed 2 bases at V and 0 bases at J, with 10 bases between. The CDR3 sequence is 15 residues long. CDR3 nucleotides: TGTGCCAGCAGTGAAATCGGACAGCTGAACACTGAAGCTTTCTTT. Encoded protein: CASSEIGQLNTEAFF. The whole variable domain, remainder taken from reference TRBV25-1 and TRBJ1-1, is EADIYQTPRYLVIGTGKKITLECSQTMGHDKMYWYQQDPGMELHLIHYSYGVNSTEKGDLSSESTVSRIRTEHFPLTLESARPSHTSQYLCASSEIGQLNTEAFFGQGTRLTVV.